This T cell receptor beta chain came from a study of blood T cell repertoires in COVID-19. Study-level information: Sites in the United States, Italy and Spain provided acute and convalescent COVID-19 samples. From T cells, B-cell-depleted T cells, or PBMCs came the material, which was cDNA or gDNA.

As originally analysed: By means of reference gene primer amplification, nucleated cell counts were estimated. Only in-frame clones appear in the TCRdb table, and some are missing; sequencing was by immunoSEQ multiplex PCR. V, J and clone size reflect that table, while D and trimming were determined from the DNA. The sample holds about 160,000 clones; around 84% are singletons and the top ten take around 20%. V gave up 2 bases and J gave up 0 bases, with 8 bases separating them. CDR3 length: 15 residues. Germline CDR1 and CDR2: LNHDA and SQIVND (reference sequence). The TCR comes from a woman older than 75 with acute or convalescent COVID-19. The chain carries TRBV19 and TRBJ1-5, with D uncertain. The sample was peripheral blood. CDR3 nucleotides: TGTGCCAGTAGTATAATCCACAGTAGCAATCAGCCCCAGCATTTT. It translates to CASSIIHSSNQPQHF.